This record concerns one T cell receptor beta chain sequence. What it binds is unknown. The CDR3 sequence is 16 residues long. V dropped 2 bases and J dropped 5 bases, with 19 bases sitting between them. Germline V gene sequence: CDR1 GTSNPN, CDR2 SVGIG (reference sequence). This record belongs to a study of regulatory and conventional T cells in RAG deficiency. Study results and caveats: In Omenn syndrome, Treg and Tconv repertoires overlapped >75%.

This table comes from immunoSEQ multiplex PCR, and its TCRdb copy is limited to in-frame clones, with some not included. This table holds tens of thousands of clones, roughly 96% found once. Conventional CD4+ T cells were sorted from blood as CD25-low CD127-high cells. The same specimen was also included in a second study, on regulatory T cells. This second report adds: The primer mix had 52 TRBV and 13 TRBJ primers.

This TCR came from a human donor in good health. Sequencing input: CD25- CD4+ T cells sorted from blood. The chain joins TRBV30 to TRBJ1-5; D possibly corresponds to TRBD1 (6 bases). The CDR3 DNA reads TGTGCCTGGAGTTTTCAGGGGAAGGCGCTCGATCAGCCCCAGCATTTT. Translated: CAWSFQGKALDQPQHF. The full variable domain, rest sourced from reference TRBV30 and TRBJ1-5, is SQTIHQWPATLVQPVGSPLSLECTVEGTSNPNLYWYRQAAGRGLQLLFYSVGIGQISSEVPQNLSASRPQDRQFILSSKKLLLSDSGFYLCAWSFQGKALDQPQHFGDGTRLSIL.